A single sample gave rise to the 17 T cell receptor beta chains below, sequenced in a study of T cells in Graves' hyperthyroidism and ophthalmopathy. The CDR3 regions of TCR beta were amplified from RNA transcripts. Primed by the HTBI set, a first-round RT-PCR was run on the TCR CDR3. From the multiplex PCR reads, TCRdb called clonotypes with MiXCR, one entry per CDR3 protein. The sample holds around 390,000 distinct CDR3 sequences, roughly 14% seen once. The sequencing input was blood. The receptors stem from a woman between 25 and 40 years old with Graves' ophthalmopathy.

Concerning this clonotype: The junction departs from the called germline gene at one end, perhaps through a read error. The J gene is TRBJ1-5, the V gene TRBV2; D is ambiguous. CDR1 is SNHLY, CDR2 FYNNEI, per germline. The CDR3 is 13 residues long. CDR3 sequence: CASTREGNQPRHF. The CDR3 nucleotides are TGTGCCAGCACAAGGGAAGGAAATCAGCCCCGGCATTTT.

This clonotype was seen repeatedly, ten times or more. The rearrangement uses TRBV12-3 or TRBV12-4 and TRBJ2-1; TRBD2 agrees at 9 bases. With V trimmed by 5 bases and J by 7 bases, 12 bases remained unmatched. The CDR3 is 16 residues long. In DNA, the CDR3 is TGTGCCAGCAGTGCCCTGGGGCGGGGGGGCCGTAATGAGCAGTTCTTC. Protein product: CASSALGRGGRNEQFF.

There are many counts of this clonotype. The chain employs TRBV6-1 and TRBJ2-1, with a possible D match to TRBD2 (7 bases). The CDR3 length is 14 residues. Between the trimmed V and J ends, which lost 8 bases and 3 bases, there was a span of 14 bases. Germline V gives CDR1 MNHNS, CDR2 SASEGT. The CDR3 region is CASGAGANYNEQFF. The DNA for the CDR3 is TGTGCCAGCGGGGCGGGGGCTAACTACAATGAGCAGTTCTTC.

The gene calls are TRBV5-1 and TRBJ2-2; D is tentatively TRBD1 or TRBD2 (5 bases each). Looked up from germline, CDR1 is SGHRS and CDR2 is YFSETQ. This CDR3 is 14 amino acids long. V was pared by 9 bases and J by 5 bases, with 17 bases between. This CDR3 is CATRDGLATGELFF. The CDR3 DNA reads TGCGCCACCCGGGACGGACTGGCGACCGGGGAGCTGTTTTTT.

This clonotype appeared many times. The chain employs TRBV18 and TRBJ1-1; 12 bases match TRBD1. Germline assignment: CDR1 KGHSH and CDR2 LQKENI. The CDR3 extends over 17 amino acids. The junction had 6 bases not matched to a gene; V was cut back by 2 bases and J by 2 bases. The chain's CDR3 is CASSPALGTGGNTEAFF. CDR3 sequence (DNA): TGTGCCAGCTCACCAGCTTTAGGGACAGGGGGCAACACTGAAGCTTTCTTT.

This clonotype has more than one count but fewer than ten. The rearrangement uses TRBV10-3 and TRBJ1-5, with D hard to call. Germline V gives CDR1 ENHRY, CDR2 SYGVKD. The CDR3 contains 13 residues. V lost 6 bases, J lost 10 bases, and 16 bases lay in between. CDR3 in amino acids: CAIRSTTIEPQHF. The CDR3 DNA reads TGTGCCATCAGATCAACCACGATCGAACCCCAGCATTTT.

This clonotype was observed at least ten times. This sequence joins TRBV20-1 and TRBJ1-1, with D tentatively TRBD1 (6 bases). The CDR3 is made up of 14 amino acids. Germline V gene data show CDR1 as DFQATT and CDR2 as SNEGSKA (reference sequence). Trimming cost V 2 bases and J 0 bases, with 10 bases left between them. The CDR3 reads CSARRTALNTEAFF. For the CDR3, the DNA is TGCAGTGCTAGACGGACAGCTCTGAACACTGAAGCTTTCTTT.

This clonotype was seen at least ten times. The CDR3 DNA reads as TGCGCCAGCAGCGGGGGACAGGGGAGGTCACCCCTCCACTTT. Translation: CASSGGQGRSPLHF. The V call is TRBV5-1, the J call TRBJ1-6; 10 bases agree with TRBD1. V lost 4 bases, J lost 10 bases, and 5 bases stayed unmatched. Germline V gene data show CDR1 as SGHRS and CDR2 as YFSETQ. The CDR3 consists of 14 residues.

This clonotype was recorded at least ten times. The chain links TRBV5-8 to TRBJ2-7; the D call may be TRBD1 or TRBD2 (5 bases each). Germline V lookup: CDR1 SGHTS, CDR2 YDEGEE. This CDR3 is 13 amino acids long. V was trimmed by 2 bases and J by 6 bases, leaving 12 bases between them. CDR3 loop: CASSFGTTGEQYF. The CDR3 bases are TGTGCCAGCAGCTTCGGGACCACGGGCGAGCAGTACTTC.

This clonotype was picked up many times. The rearrangement links TRBV27 to TRBJ2-1, with 9 bases that match TRBD2. The CDR3 contains 22 residues. Germline V gene sequence: CDR1 MNHEY, CDR2 SMNVEV (reference sequence). The junction had 24 bases not matched to a gene; V was cut back by 6 bases and J by 0 bases. CDR3 residues: CASSLTRAVTSGSILSYNEQFF. CDR3 sequence (DNA): TGTGCCAGCAGCTTAACCCGCGCTGTTACTAGCGGGTCAATCCTCTCCTACAATGAGCAGTTCTTC.

This clonotype has a count of ten or more. The chain couples TRBV5-1 to TRBJ2-1; 8 bases are shared with TRBD2. The CDR3 runs 16 residues. Germline V lookup: CDR1 SGHRS, CDR2 YFSETQ. V lost 1 base, J lost 2 bases, and 5 bases stayed unmatched. The CDR3 bases are TGCGCCAGCAGCTTGACACTAGCGGCGACCTACAATGAGCAGTTCTTC. This codes for CASSLTLAATYNEQFF.

This clonotype was observed many times. V and J are TRBV2 and TRBJ2-3; 8 bases match TRBD1. The germline CDR1 and CDR2 sequences are SNHLY and FYNNEI. With 3 bases clipped from V and 4 bases from J, the junction kept 12 bases outside the gene matches. This CDR3 is 17 amino acids long. In nucleotides, the CDR3 is TGTGCCAGCAGTGACCCAGGACAGGGAGGCTGGGCAGATACGCAGTATTTT. It codes for CASSDPGQGGWADTQYF. Supplemented by reference TRBV2 and TRBJ2-3, the full variable domain reads EPEVTQTPSHQVTQMGQEVILRCVPISNHLYFYWYRQILGQKVEFLVSFYNNEISEKSEIFDDQFSVERPDGSNFTLKIRSTKLEDSAMYFCASSDPGQGGWADTQYFGPGTRLTVL.

This clonotype was detected ten times or more. The chain joins TRBV3-1 to TRBJ1-1, with TRBD1 matching over 7 bases. V shed 4 bases and J 4 bases; nucleotides not matched to a gene: 6. The CDR3 runs 14 residues. Germline loops: CDR1 LGHDT, CDR2 YNNKEL (reference sequence). CDR3 in DNA: TGTGCCAGCAGCCGGGGACAGCTTGGCACTGAAGCTTTCTTT. This sequence encodes CASSRGQLGTEAFF.

This clonotype was detected many times. The chain links TRBV3-1 to TRBJ1-2, with a weak D call TRBD1 (6 bases). CDR3 length: 14 amino acids. V lost 0 bases to trimming and J lost 7 bases, with 12 bases between them. Germline V gene sequence: CDR1 LGHDT, CDR2 YNNKEL (reference sequence). CDR3 sequence: CASSQDWGAAGYTF. The DNA for the CDR3 is TGTGCCAGCAGCCAAGATTGGGGGGCGGCTGGCTACACCTTC.

The count of this clonotype is one. The chain joins TRBV30 to TRBJ2-7; tentatively, D is TRBD1 or TRBD2 (5 bases each). This CDR3 has 13 amino acids. The germline CDR1 and CDR2 sequences are GTSNPN and SVGIG (reference sequence). Trimming removed 0 bases from V and 5 bases from J, with 11 bases in between. CDR3 in DNA: TGTGCCTGGAGTGTAGGTGGGGGAGACGAGCAGTACTTC. Translated, it gives CAWSVGGGDEQYF.

This clonotype has at least ten counts. The chain recombines TRBV7-2 with TRBJ1-4; 8 positions agree with TRBD1. There are 15 residues in the CDR3. V shed 5 bases, J shed 7 bases, and the junction held 9 bases outside the gene matches. Per germline, CDR1 SGHTA and CDR2 FQGNSA. Here the CDR3 reads CASSPKTGGVEKLFF. CDR3 bases: TGTGCCAGCAGCCCGAAAACAGGGGGGGTTGAAAAACTGTTTTTT. Filled out from reference TRBV7-2 and TRBJ1-4, the complete variable domain reads GAGVSQSPSNKVTEKGKDVELRCDPISGHTALYWYRQSLGQGLEFLIYFQGNSAPDKSGLPSDRFSAERTGGSVSTLTIQRTQQEDSAVYLCASSPKTGGVEKLFFGSGTQLSVL.

The sample holds many counts of this clonotype. V and J are TRBV20-1 and TRBJ2-7, with 9 bases identical to TRBD2. Germline trimming cut 0 bases from V and 1 base from J; bases unmatched to any gene: 7. CDR1 and CDR2 from the germline V gene are DFQATT and SNEGSKA (reference sequence). The CDR3 length is 16 residues. The CDR3 sequence is CSARDRGGGRSYEQYF. The CDR3 DNA reads TGCAGTGCTAGAGACCGCGGGGGGGGTAGATCCTACGAGCAGTACTTC.